One sample yielded the 15 T cell receptor beta chains listed below, sequenced in a study of regulatory T cells in long-lasting Graves disease. Time point of the sample: persistent/refractory GD, antithyroid drugs over 5 years with positive TRAb. RNA isolated from PBMCs was used to make the TCR library. Construction of the TCR beta libraries employed iRepertoire HTBI primers in conjunction with Arm-PCR of CDR3 regions. From the multiplex PCR reads, TCRdb called clonotypes with MiXCR, one entry per CDR3 protein. The sample contains about 430,000 distinct CDR3 sequences, around 20% of which appear only once. Sequencing used peripheral blood mononuclear cells (PBMCs), obtained when the disease was refractory, from a patient treated with antithyroid drugs. The source is a female donor with Graves disease.

This clonotype has ten or more counts. This chain uses TRBV12-3 or TRBV12-4 with TRBJ2-2; 13 nucleotides align to TRBD2. Trimming took 6 bases from V and 7 from J; bases not matched to a gene: 8. This CDR3 has 16 residues. The CDR3 bases are TGTGCCAGCAGATTACTAGCGGGAGGGCAGGGCGGGGAGCTGTTTTTT. It translates to CASRLLAGGQGGELFF.

This clonotype showed up many times. V and J are TRBV9 and TRBJ2-7; tentatively, D is TRBD2 (6 bases). V dropped 4 bases and J dropped 5 bases, with 16 bases sitting between them. Germline assignment: CDR1 SGDLS and CDR2 YYNGEE. The CDR3 extends over 14 amino acids. Here the CDR3 reads CASSLDGSGNEQYF. CDR3 sequence (DNA): TGTGCCAGCAGCCTTGACGGGAGCGGCAACGAGCAGTACTTC. Variable domain in full (rest from reference TRBV9 and TRBJ2-7): DSGVTQTPKHLITATGQRVTLRCSPRSGDLSVYWYQQSLDQGLQFLIQYYNGEERAKGNILERFSAQQFPDLHSELNLSSLELGDSALYFCASSLDGSGNEQYFGPGTRLTVT.

The chain joins TRBV25-1 to TRBJ2-6; D gene uncertain. Trimming took off 1 base at V and 0 bases at J, with 10 bases between the two ends. The CDR3 spans 17 residues. Germline values: CDR1 MGHDK, CDR2 SYGVNS. The CDR3 sequence is CASSESIDISGANVLTF. CDR3 DNA sequence: TGTGCCAGCAGTGAATCCATAGACATCTCTGGGGCCAACGTCCTGACTTTC.

V gene TRBV28 combines with J gene TRBJ1-5; the D is unclear. The CDR3 sequence is 16 residues long. V shed 3 bases and J shed 5 bases, with 17 bases lying between them. Per the germline V gene, CDR1 is MDHEN and CDR2 is SYDVKM. CDR3 in DNA: TGTGCCAGCAGTTTTGCAGACGTGGTCCAGCATCAGCCCCAGCATTTT. This codes for CASSFADVVQHQPQHF. Drawing the rest from reference TRBV28 and TRBJ1-5, the complete variable domain is DVKVTQSSRYLVKRTGEKVFLECVQDMDHENMFWYRQDPGLGLRLIYFSYDVKMKEKGDIPEGYSVSREKKERFSLILESASTNQTSMYLCASSFADVVQHQPQHFGDGTRLSIL.

This clonotype was counted many times. The chain has TRBV12-3 or TRBV12-4 and TRBJ2-2; D could derive from TRBD1 or TRBD2 (5 bases each). The CDR3 consists of 14 residues. Trimming stripped 6 bases from V and 6 bases from J, with 14 bases between. Written as DNA, the CDR3 is TGTGCCAGCAGGTCCGGGGACCGGGCCGGGGAGCTGTTTTTT. As protein: CASRSGDRAGELFF.

This rearrangement joins TRBV6-4 to TRBJ1-1; no firm D call. The CDR3 has 15 amino acids. V lost 0 bases and J 0 bases, leaving 8 bases between the germline ends. CDR1 and CDR2 from the germline V gene are MRHNA and SNTAGT. CDR3 sequence: CASSDSADLNTEAFF. DNA of the CDR3: TGTGCCAGCAGTGACTCGGCAGACTTGAACACTGAAGCTTTCTTT.

This clonotype was counted a few times. The rearrangement joins TRBV4-1 to TRBJ2-6; D uncertain. This CDR3 contains 15 residues. Trimming took off 0 bases at V and 5 bases at J, with 8 bases between the two ends. Germline CDR1 and CDR2: MGHRA and YSYEKL. The CDR3 reads CASSQEGSRANVLTF. The CDR3 DNA reads TGCGCCAGCAGCCAAGAAGGATCCCGGGCCAACGTCCTGACTTTC.

The gene calls are TRBV20-1 and TRBJ2-1; TRBD2 matches 10 bases. The V and J ends lost 6 bases and 5 bases, in that order; junction bases with no gene match: 7. Germline CDR1 reads DFQATT; CDR2 reads SNEGSKA (reference sequence). The CDR3 consists of 14 residues. The CDR3 sequence: CSALPLAGDNEQFF. The DNA for the CDR3 is TGCAGTGCCCTCCCGCTAGCGGGAGACAATGAGCAGTTCTTC.

This clonotype was found a few times. CDR3 region: CSARDSDQSSYEQYF. DNA for the CDR3: TGCAGTGCTAGAGATTCGGACCAAAGCTCCTACGAGCAGTACTTC. This chain links TRBV20-1 with TRBJ2-7; D is ambiguous. The germline CDR1 and CDR2 sequences are DFQATT and SNEGSKA (reference sequence). CDR3 size: 15 residues. Trimming removed 0 bases from V and 0 bases from J, with 12 bases in between.

In its sample, this clonotype was seen many times. The chain has TRBV28 and TRBJ2-4; D gene ambiguous. The DNA end lines up better with TRBJ2-5; the J call may be wrong. The CDR3 contains 16 residues. Germline CDR1 MDHEN, CDR2 SYDVKM. CDR3 residues: CASSKGSIVSLGTQYF. DNA of the CDR3: TGTGCCAGCAGTAAAGGCTCTATCGTATCGTTGGGGACCCAGTACTTC.

Only a few counts were recorded for this clonotype. The rearrangement joins TRBV7-2 to TRBJ2-1, with 12 bases that match TRBD2. Trimming at V came to 4 bases and at J to 9 bases, leaving 7 bases not matched to a gene. The CDR3 loop spans 15 amino acids. Germline assignment: CDR1 SGHTA and CDR2 FQGNSA. CDR3: CASSYQELAGGEQFF. The CDR3 bases are TGTGCCAGCAGCTACCAAGAACTAGCGGGAGGTGAGCAGTTCTTC.

With respect to this clonotype: A clone one base away is much larger, so this may be a read error. The CDR3, as DNA: TGTGCCTGGAGTGTAGGCGGGACCACCTACGAGCAGTACTTC. Translating it yields CAWSVGGTTYEQYF. This chain joins TRBV30 and TRBJ2-7, with D possibly being TRBD2 (6 bases). CDR1 GTSNPN and CDR2 SVGIG come from the germline V gene (reference sequence). The CDR3 extends over 14 amino acids. V dropped 0 bases and J dropped 2 bases, with 11 bases sitting between them.

The chain links TRBV7-6 to TRBJ2-5; 11 positions match TRBD2. CDR1 is SGHVS, CDR2 FNYEAQ, per germline. The length of the CDR3 is 15 residues. The V gene end was trimmed by 5 bases and the J gene end by 6 bases; junction bases not matched to a gene: 8. DNA of the CDR3: TGTGCCAGCAGCCAAAGCACTAGCGGGAGCCAGACCCAGTACTTC. Amino acids: CASSQSTSGSQTQYF.

The chain recombines TRBV4-1 with TRBJ1-4; D unclear. Deletions cut 8 bases from V and 6 bases from J, with 13 bases between. This CDR3 comprises 13 residues. CDR1 is MGHRA, CDR2 YSYEKL, per germline. The CDR3 region has the DNA TGCGCCAGCGGGCCATGGATGGATGAAAAACTGTTTTTT. Translated: CASGPWMDEKLFF.

Regarding this clonotype: A much larger clone differs from this one at a single base, so this may be a read error. This sequence joins TRBV3-1 and TRBJ2-7; D unclear. This CDR3 spans 15 amino acids. CDR1 and CDR2 (germline): LGHDT, YNNKEL (reference sequence). This CDR3 reads CASSQGLGPTYERYF. CDR3 in DNA: TGTGCCAGCAGCCAAGGTCTTGGACCAACCTACGAGCGGTACTTC.